This TCR beta chain is drawn from a study of CD8+CD57+ T cells in acquired aplastic anemia. The TCR beta profiling, which covered VDJ combination and CDR3 sequence, was carried out using genomic DNA as the template. Each CDR3 protein gets one entry after TCRdb re-called the reads with MiXCR. The table shows 160,000 or so distinct CDR3 sequences, with over 55% occurring only once. Germline values: CDR1 SGHTA, CDR2 FQGNSA. The CDR3 sequence is 15 residues long. V was shortened by 1 base and J by 0 bases, with 9 bases between the two germline ends. For sequencing, patients were chosen who had shown expansion of CD8+CD57+ cells by flow cytometry. Blood was sampled before the patients had received any therapy.

The sequencing sample was made of sorted CD4+, CD8+, or CD8+CD57+ T cells (not recorded which) from PBMCs. The gene calls are TRBV7-2 and TRBJ1-1, with unresolved D. The receptor was derived from a human donor with aplastic anemia. CDR3 region: CASSLEFGMNTEAFF. CDR3 DNA: TGTGCCAGCAGCTTAGAGTTCGGGATGAACACTGAAGCTTTCTTT.